The entry that follows covers one T cell receptor (beta chain) sequence. These data come from a study of blood T cell repertoires in COVID-19. The CDR3 totals 15 residues. The germline gives CDR1 SQVTM, CDR2 ANQGSEA. The V and J ends lost 4 bases and 8 bases, in that order; junction bases with no gene match: 11. Using immunoSEQ multiplex PCR, the repertoire was profiled, and TCRdb retains in-frame clones only, with some absent. The sample records hundreds of thousands of clones, 65% to 90% being singletons. This sequence joins TRBV29-1 and TRBJ2-1, with 10 bases identical to TRBD2. The sequence was collected from a human donor in a cohort sampled during active COVID-19. Sequences were obtained from peripheral blood. The CDR3 DNA reads as TGCAGCGTTGGTCTCAGCGGGAGGGGTACTGATGAGCAGTTCTTC. Amino acids: CSVGLSGRGTDEQFF.